The TCR beta chain described here comes from a study of blood T cell repertoires in COVID-19. Study-wide context: Sample material is recorded as cDNA or gDNA derived from T cells, B-cell-depleted T cells, or PBMCs.

This CDR3 is built from 13 residues. Germline CDR1 KGHSH, CDR2 LQKENI. V was trimmed by 3 bases and J by 7 bases, leaving 12 bases between them. The data were produced by immunoSEQ multiplex PCR, yet TCRdb's version contains in-frame clones alone and is incomplete. Of hundreds of thousands of clones in the sample, less than 90% were seen once. The J gene is TRBJ1-2, the V gene TRBV18, with unresolved D. This clonotype was sampled from a woman between 70 and 85 years old with active or convalescent COVID-19. The sample was peripheral blood. The CDR3 here is CASSPRRGSGYTF. The DNA of the CDR3 is TGTGCCAGCTCACCCCGAAGAGGGAGTGGCTACACCTTC.